What follows describes a single TCR beta chain. Its antigen remains unidentified. These data are taken from a study of cytomegalovirus exposure and HLA in healthy donors. Broader study findings: Rare TCR sequences dominated, though some public TCRs recurred in many donors. Researchers catalogued roughly 170 TCR beta chains as cytomegalovirus-associated. High specificity and sensitivity for cytomegalovirus status were reported for the classifier.

The assay was immunoSEQ multiplex PCR, and TCRdb's table has in-frame clones only and misses some. This table has 150,000 to 180,000 clones, 80% to 90% appearing once. J was trimmed by 5 bases and V by 5 bases; bases with no gene match: 5. Germline CDR1 is MRHNA and CDR2 is SNTAGT. The CDR3 contains 15 residues. The TCR sequence derives from a man between 18 and 35 years old in good health and CMV-seropositive. This chain uses TRBV6-4 with TRBJ2-1, with TRBD2 matching 11 bases. Input material: PBMCs. The DNA for the CDR3 is TGTGCCAGCAGTCTACTAGCGGGGGCCAACAATGAGCAGTTCTTC. Its protein is CASSLLAGANNEQFF.